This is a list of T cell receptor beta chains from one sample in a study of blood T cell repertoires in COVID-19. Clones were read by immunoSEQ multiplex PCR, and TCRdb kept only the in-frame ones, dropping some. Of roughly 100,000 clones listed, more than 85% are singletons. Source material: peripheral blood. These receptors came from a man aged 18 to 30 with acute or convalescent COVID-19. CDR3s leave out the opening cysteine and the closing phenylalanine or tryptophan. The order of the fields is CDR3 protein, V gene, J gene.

CDR3 protein: ASSRTSGRSPGYEQY; V gene: TRBV5-4; J gene: TRBJ2-7
CDR3 protein: ASSLGSYNEQF; V gene: TRBV5-1; J gene: TRBJ2-1
CDR3 protein: ASSRTGGTGNTIY; V gene: TRBV6-5; J gene: TRBJ1-3
CDR3 protein: ASSPTGGVYEAF; V gene: TRBV9; J gene: TRBJ1-1
CDR3 protein: ASSGFTGETQY; V gene: TRBV11-2; J gene: TRBJ2-5
CDR3 protein: ASREGAYEQY; V gene: TRBV5-1; J gene: TRBJ2-7
CDR3 protein: ASSVDPAGGLKNEQY; V gene: TRBV9; J gene: TRBJ2-7
CDR3 protein: ASSIILWGVDQPQH; V gene: TRBV19; J gene: TRBJ1-5
CDR3 protein: ASSQEERTGATEAF; V gene: TRBV4-2; J gene: TRBJ1-1
CDR3 protein: ASSLRDSSYEQY; V gene: TRBV7-9; J gene: TRBJ2-7
CDR3 protein: ASSQGYREGPQH; V gene: TRBV3-1/TRBV3-2; J gene: TRBJ1-5
CDR3 protein: ASSLAPGQVQPQH; V gene: TRBV7-2; J gene: TRBJ1-5
CDR3 protein: ASSATTGNYGYT; V gene: TRBV11-2; J gene: TRBJ1-2
CDR3 protein: ASSPEWGDGLNSPLH; V gene: TRBV5-1; J gene: TRBJ1-6
CDR3 protein: ASSQVATGGEDEQF; V gene: TRBV4-2; J gene: TRBJ2-1
CDR3 protein: ASSRDYFSEQY; V gene: TRBV19; J gene: TRBJ2-7
CDR3 protein: ASSLTGQGGNTIY; V gene: TRBV19; J gene: TRBJ1-3
CDR3 protein: ATSDSGQGNRNTQY; V gene: TRBV24-1; J gene: TRBJ2-3
CDR3 protein: ASSPIPPGQKSYTIY; V gene: TRBV18; J gene: TRBJ1-3
CDR3 protein: SVREGISGNTIY; V gene: TRBV29-1; J gene: TRBJ1-3
CDR3 protein: ASSSQQNTEAF; V gene: TRBV9; J gene: TRBJ1-1
CDR3 protein: ASSEAGQQPQH; V gene: TRBV6-1; J gene: TRBJ1-5
CDR3 protein: ATSRASQGYGYT; V gene: TRBV15; J gene: TRBJ1-2
CDR3 protein: ASSIDRGQGAGEQY; V gene: TRBV19; J gene: TRBJ2-7
CDR3 protein: ASSRDRGEKLF; V gene: TRBV2; J gene: TRBJ1-4
CDR3 protein: ASSLMTGVYNYGYT; V gene: TRBV7-2; J gene: TRBJ1-2
CDR3 protein: ASSPALVTTQY; V gene: TRBV12-3/TRBV12-4; J gene: TRBJ2-3